The 22 T cell receptor beta chains presented below share a single source sample, sequenced in a study of blood T cell repertoires in COVID-19 (dated by TCRdb to 2019 to 2021). Receptor amplification or capture employed the immunoSEQ multiplex PCR assay. This immuneACCESS table, as held by TCRdb, lists in-frame sequences with V and J called but not all clones. Of the missing ones, under half trace to an unresolved V gene in checked studies; the others have no known cause. The sample contains some 320,000 clones, approximately 88% of them found a single time. The ten top clones hold 5.5% to 8.5% of the sample. The specimen sequenced was peripheral blood. These receptors all come from a young woman who had recovered from COVID-19.

This chain links TRBV18 with TRBJ1-6, with a possible D match to TRBD1 (5 bases). Trimming took off 3 bases at V and 7 bases at J, with 16 bases between the two ends. Germline CDR1 KGHSH, CDR2 LQKENI. CDR3 length: 16 amino acids. The CDR3 loop is CASSPVKGPGNSPLHF. DNA for the CDR3: TGTGCCAGCTCACCTGTAAAGGGGCCCGGGAATTCACCCCTCCACTTT. Supplemented by reference TRBV18 and TRBJ1-6, the full variable domain reads NAGVMQNPRHLVRRRGQEARLRCSPMKGHSHVYWYRQLPEEGLKFMVYLQKENIIDESGMPKERFSAEFPKEGPSILRIQQVVRGDSAAYFCASSPVKGPGNSPLHFGNGTRLTVT.

The J gene is TRBJ1-5, the V gene TRBV5-6, with D perhaps matching TRBD1 (6 bases). CDR3 length equals 16 residues. The germline CDR1 and CDR2 sequences are SGHDT and YYEEEE. The ends were cut back, 2 bases at V and 5 bases at J, with 17 bases in the middle. CDR3 region: CASSFFPGQNYQPQHF. The CDR3 coding sequence is TGTGCCAGCAGCTTTTTTCCGGGACAAAATTATCAGCCCCAGCATTTT.

The table lists this clone with a count of one. This chain joins TRBV20-1 and TRBJ1-2; D gene uncertain. Between the trimmed V and J ends, which lost 5 bases and 6 bases, there was a span of 4 bases. The germline gives CDR1 DFQATT, CDR2 SNEGSKA (reference sequence). This CDR3 is 9 amino acids long. In DNA, the CDR3 is TGCAGTGCTCAGGATGGCTACACCTTC. Amino acid sequence: CSAQDGYTF.

The chain uses TRBV28 and TRBJ1-3, with D unclear. Trimming left V 6 bases short and J 2 bases short, with 11 bases between. CDR1 is MDHEN, CDR2 SYDVKM, per germline. The CDR3 has 14 residues. Here the CDR3 DNA reads TGTGCCAGCAGCCGCTTCGGGGCTGGAAACACCATATATTTT. It is translated as CASSRFGAGNTIYF.

The chain joins TRBV28 to TRBJ1-5, with a possible D match to TRBD1 (5 bases). The germline CDR1 and CDR2 sequences are MDHEN and SYDVKM. V was shortened by 3 bases and J by 1 base, with 7 bases between the two germline ends. The CDR3 covers 14 residues. CDR3 sequence: CASSFSGSNQPQHF. CDR3 nucleotide sequence: TGTGCCAGCAGTTTCTCAGGGAGCAATCAGCCCCAGCATTTT.

CDR3 nucleotide sequence: TGCGCCAGCAGCTTGAACGAGGTCCTCTCTGGAAACACCATATATTTT. This sequence encodes CASSLNEVLSGNTIYF. This chain uses TRBV5-1 with TRBJ1-3; no definite D call. Trimming pared 1 base from V and 0 bases from J, leaving 11 bases between. This CDR3 has 16 residues. Germline assignment: CDR1 SGHRS and CDR2 YFSETQ.

The V gene is TRBV5-4, the J gene TRBJ2-1; 13 bases are shared with TRBD2. The CDR3 is made up of 16 amino acids. J gave up 5 bases and V 3 bases, and 5 bases lay outside the gene matches. Germline CDR1 reads SGHNT; CDR2 reads YYREEE (reference sequence). The CDR3 region is CASSSSLAGGNNEQFF. The CDR3, as DNA: TGTGCCAGCAGCTCCTCACTAGCGGGGGGGAACAATGAGCAGTTCTTC.

In its sample, this clone was seen once. The J gene is TRBJ2-2, the V gene TRBV19; possible D gene TRBD1, 6 bases. Germline CDR1 and CDR2: LNHDA and SQIVND (reference sequence). The CDR3 runs 16 residues. Trimming pared 6 bases from V and 1 base from J, leaving 15 bases between. CDR3 residues: CASSLPATGNTGELFF. Here the CDR3 DNA reads TGTGCCAGTAGCTTACCCGCGACAGGGAACACCGGGGAGCTGTTTTTT.

J is TRBJ2-6 and V is TRBV13; D gene uncertain. The CDR3 spans 15 residues. The germline V gene encodes CDR1 PRHDT and CDR2 FYEKMQ (reference sequence). Trimming took off 3 bases at V and 2 bases at J, with 8 bases between the two ends. Here the CDR3 reads CASSFLGAGANVLTF. The CDR3 nucleotides read TGTGCCAGCAGCTTTTTGGGCGCTGGGGCCAACGTCCTGACTTTC. The full variable domain, rest sourced from reference TRBV13 and TRBJ2-6, is AAGVIQSPRHLIKEKRETATLKCYPIPRHDTVYWYQQGPGQDPQFLISFYEKMQSDKGSIPDRFSAQQFSDYHSELNMSSLELGDSALYFCASSFLGAGANVLTFGAGSRLTVL.

The CDR3 DNA reads TGTGCCAGCTCACCACCGGAGCCTTCAGGACACCAAGGTGCGCAGTACTTC. Translating it yields CASSPPEPSGHQGAQYF. The chain links TRBV18 to TRBJ2-7; perhaps TRBD1 as D (5 bases). Looked up from germline, CDR1 is KGHSH and CDR2 is LQKENI. V was cut by 0 bases and J by 9 bases, with 24 bases left in between. The CDR3 is made up of 17 amino acids. Drawing the rest from reference TRBV18 and TRBJ2-7, the complete variable domain is NAGVMQNPRHLVRRRGQEARLRCSPMKGHSHVYWYRQLPEEGLKFMVYLQKENIIDESGMPKERFSAEFPKEGPSILRIQQVVRGDSAAYFCASSPPEPSGHQGAQYFGPGTRLTVT.

The chain's CDR3 is CASSQDRGYQETQYF. In nucleotides, the CDR3 is TGCGCCAGCAGCCAAGACAGAGGGTACCAAGAGACCCAGTACTTC. The chain joins TRBV4-1 to TRBJ2-5; weak D call: TRBD2 (5 bases). The CDR3 loop spans 15 amino acids. CDR1 and CDR2 from the germline V gene are MGHRA and YSYEKL. V dropped 0 bases and J dropped 0 bases, with 8 bases sitting between them.

The chain links TRBV6-5 to TRBJ2-2; D is uncertain. Germline V gene data show CDR1 as MNHEY and CDR2 as SVGAGI. The CDR3 is 15 residues long. V was trimmed by 2 bases and J by 4 bases, leaving 11 bases between them. This CDR3 is CASSYGLEVTGELFF. The DNA for the CDR3 is TGTGCCAGCAGTTACGGCCTCGAAGTCACCGGGGAGCTGTTTTTT.

This chain uses TRBV7-8 with TRBJ1-1; 8 nucleotides align to TRBD1. J gave up 1 base and V 5 bases, and 3 bases lay outside the gene matches. Germline V gene sequence: CDR1 SGHVS, CDR2 FQNEAQ. CDR3 length equals 14 residues. This CDR3 is CASSPGQGNTEAFF. CDR3 in DNA: TGTGCCAGCAGCCCCGGACAGGGGAACACTGAAGCTTTCTTT.

J is TRBJ2-5 and V is TRBV4-2; no firm D call. Germline CDR1 LGHNA, CDR2 YNFKEQ. Trimming cost V 4 bases and J 5 bases, with 8 bases left between them. CDR3 size: 12 residues. The chain's CDR3 is CASSLSSETQYF. The CDR3, as DNA: TGTGCCAGCAGCCTGTCTTCGGAGACCCAGTACTTC.

The chain is built from TRBV6-6 and TRBJ1-6; TRBD1 matches 9 bases. CDR1 MNHNY and CDR2 SVGAGI come from the germline V gene (reference sequence). The CDR3 consists of 16 residues. The V gene end was trimmed by 4 bases and the J gene end by 9 bases; junction bases not matched to a gene: 10. CDR3 loop: CASSSGGQGSSSPLHF. The CDR3 nucleotides are TGTGCCAGCAGTTCCGGGGGACAGGGCTCCAGTTCACCCCTCCACTTT.

The rearrangement links TRBV4-2 to TRBJ2-4, with 8 nucleotides matching TRBD2. Germline lookup yields CDR1 LGHNA and CDR2 YNFKEQ. V dropped 0 bases and J dropped 5; count of bases not matched to a gene: 6. This CDR3 comprises 16 residues. CDR3 amino acids: CASSQDLAGGQNIQYF. The DNA of the CDR3 is TGTGCCAGCAGCCAAGATCTGGCGGGGGGACAAAACATTCAGTACTTC.

This chain joins TRBV30 and TRBJ2-5, with 11 positions matching TRBD2. The CDR3 totals 14 residues. V was clipped by 5 bases and J by 5 bases; unmatched bases: 7. The germline V gene encodes CDR1 GTSNPN and CDR2 SVGIG (reference sequence). The CDR3 nucleotides are TGTGCCTGGGATCTAGCGGGGGGCGGGGAGACCCAGTACTTC. This sequence encodes CAWDLAGGGETQYF. Supplemented by reference TRBV30 and TRBJ2-5, the full variable domain reads SQTIHQWPATLVQPVGSPLSLECTVEGTSNPNLYWYRQAAGRGLQLLFYSVGIGQISSEVPQNLSASRPQDRQFILSSKKLLLSDSGFYLCAWDLAGGGETQYFGPGTRLLVL.

The chain uses TRBV5-1 and TRBJ2-2, with 8 bases lining up with TRBD1. The germline V gene has CDR1 SGHRS and CDR2 YFSETQ. Losses at the gene ends were 4 bases for V and 7 bases for J; bases not matched to a gene: 9. The CDR3 extends over 15 amino acids. The CDR3 spells CASSPLAGGDGELFF. The DNA of the CDR3 is TGCGCCAGCAGCCCTTTGGCAGGGGGCGACGGGGAGCTGTTTTTT.

The table lists this clone with a count of one. This chain joins TRBV5-1 and TRBJ2-7, with D possibly being TRBD1 (5 bases). Trimming pared 0 bases from V and 1 base from J, leaving 11 bases between. The CDR3 runs 15 residues. CDR1 is SGHRS and CDR2 is YFSETQ in the germline V gene. CDR3 DNA: TGCGCCAGCAGCTTGGGGCCAGGGATTTCCTACGAGCAGTACTTC. This translates into CASSLGPGISYEQYF.

The chain links TRBV6-5 to TRBJ1-1; D remains unclear. Trimming removed 10 bases at V and 0 bases at J, with 15 bases between. This CDR3 region has 14 residues. Per the germline V gene, CDR1 is MNHEY and CDR2 is SVGAGI. The CDR3 nucleotides are TGTGCCACCAGAGCTGCGGAAGTGAACACTGAAGCTTTCTTT. Amino acid sequence: CATRAAEVNTEAFF.

The chain is built from TRBV11-2 and TRBJ2-2; D unclear. CDR1 is SGHAT, CDR2 FQNNGV, per germline. V dropped 3 bases and J dropped 2 bases, with 7 bases sitting between them. This CDR3 is 14 amino acids long. The DNA of the CDR3 is TGTGCCAGCAGCTTGATACTAAACACCGGGGAGCTGTTTTTT. It translates to CASSLILNTGELFF.

J is TRBJ1-2 and V is TRBV28, with D perhaps TRBD1 (6 bases). The CDR3 extends over 16 amino acids. V lost 4 bases, J lost 8 bases, and 23 bases lay in between. Germline V lookup: CDR1 MDHEN, CDR2 SYDVKM. CDR3 nucleotide sequence: TGTGCCAGCAGTTCCTCCAATCCGGGACACCGAGGAGGCTACACCTTC. It is translated as CASSSSNPGHRGGYTF.